The clone carrying this TCR beta chain was observed many times. This sample is part of a study of T-cell reconstitution after alpha-beta-depleted transplantation in children. The authors prepared the TCRbeta library with unique molecular identifiers. In TCRdb, the PCR reads were re-called with MiXCR into one record per CDR3 protein. The sample holds approximately 400,000 distinct CDR3 sequences, approximately 11% seen once. The CDR3 totals 15 residues. Germline CDR1 SEHNR, CDR2 FQNEAQ (reference sequence). V lost 5 bases, J lost 8 bases, and 11 bases stayed unmatched. Sequencing used PBMCs from the stem cell graft donor, obtained from the stem cell graft. The chain carries TRBV7-9 and TRBJ1-5; 8 bases match TRBD1. This TCR was recovered from a human donor who donated a stem cell graft to a child with acute myeloid leukemia. The CDR3 loop is CASSPDRGFDEPQHF. DNA for the CDR3: TGTGCCAGCAGCCCCGACAGGGGATTTGATGAGCCCCAGCATTTT.